The entry that follows covers one T cell receptor beta chain sequence. Its antigen is undetermined. A second PCR of about 6 to 12 cycles used a sample-barcoded 5' primer and a J-beta primer mix. MiXCR was run by TCRdb on the 5' RACE reads, yielding one entry per CDR3 protein. Of 1.5 million or so distinct CDR3 sequences in the sample, approximately 43% were seen once. This record belongs to a study of blood T cells in healthy people across ages. CDR3 size: 15 residues. Germline CDR1 is MNHEY and CDR2 is SVGEGT. Trimming took 7 bases from V and 2 from J; bases not matched to a gene: 8. General study findings and limits: There were more naive CD4+ cells and higher diversity in long-lived donors than in aged donors.

The material sequenced was blood. V and J are TRBV6-2 or TRBV6-3 and TRBJ2-3; TRBD2 aligns across 8 bases. The TCR sequence derives from a young woman in good health. This CDR3 is CASKKAGVVTDTQYF. The CDR3 DNA is TGTGCCAGCAAGAAAGCGGGAGTGGTCACAGATACGCAGTATTTT.